The 14 T cell receptor beta chains given below trace back to one sample, sequenced in a study of T cell clonality in common variable immunodeficiency. Study-level findings and limits: Fewer deletions and N-nucleotide insertions were reportedly seen in common variable immunodeficiency TCR beta sequences.

The protocol was immunoSEQ multiplex PCR, while the TCRdb copy is restricted to in-frame clones and leaves out a portion. The sample presents roughly 32,000 clones, none singletons. These TCRs' antigens remain unknown. The sequenced sample was peripheral blood mononuclear cells. Receptors originate from a human donor with common variable immunodeficiency.

Remarks on this clone: The CDR3 end falls 3 residues outside the read, so it is completed with the germline J gene. The V call is TRBV30, the J call TRBJ1-6; no firm D call. CDR3 length: 15 residues. Trimming removed 2 bases from V and 5 bases from J, with 13 bases in between. Germline CDR1 is GTSNPN and CDR2 is SVGIG (reference sequence). CDR3 amino acids: CAWSLLTQDNSPLHF. The part of the CDR3 DNA that was read is TGTGCCTGGAGTTTGTTGACACAAGATAATTCACCC.

This clone was seen many times. The CDR3 is cut off 3 residues early in the read; its end comes from the germline J gene. J is TRBJ1-1 and V is TRBV29-1; 8 positions match TRBD1. CDR1 and CDR2 from the germline V gene are SQVTM and ANQGSEA. With V trimmed by 8 bases and J by 0 bases, 8 bases remained unmatched. This CDR3 has 14 residues. The CDR3 loop reads CSTRQGPLNTEAFF. The part of the CDR3 DNA that was read is TGCAGCACCAGACAGGGGCCTTTGAACACTGAA.

This clone came up many times. The read halts 3 residues ahead of the CDR3 end, with the missing end drawn from the germline J gene. This rearrangement joins TRBV19 to TRBJ2-1, with TRBD2 matching 7 bases. Germline loops: CDR1 LNHDA, CDR2 SQIVND (reference sequence). After removal of 7 bases from V and 7 bases from J, the junction contained 1 base not matched to a gene. This CDR3 spans 11 amino acids. Partial CDR3 DNA: TGTGCCAGTAACGGGGGGAATGAG. Translation: CASNGGNE. The complete CDR3 protein is CASNGGNEQFF.

This clone was seen only a few times. The DNA ends 3 residues before the CDR3 does, and the rest of the CDR3 is filled in from the germline J gene. V and J are TRBV20-1 and TRBJ2-7; possibly TRBD1 for D (6 bases). Germline V lookup: CDR1 DFQATT, CDR2 SNEGSKA (reference sequence). Trimming pared 8 bases from V and 2 bases from J, leaving 16 bases between. The CDR3 runs to 13 residues. Incomplete CDR3 DNA: TGCAGTCTAGGACAGAGAGTTACCTACGAG. Amino acid sequence: CSLGQRVTYE. The whole CDR3 protein reads CSLGQRVTYEQYF.

This clone was observed at least ten times. The CDR3 end is not reached by the read, which stops 3 residues before it; the germline J gene fills it in. The chain links TRBV14 to TRBJ2-3; unclear D gene. CDR3 length: 11 residues. CDR1 SGHDN and CDR2 FVKESK come from the germline V gene. The DNA read from the CDR3 is TGTGCCAGCAGCCATAGTATCACG. Amino acids: CASSHSIT. The entire CDR3 reads CASSHSITQYF.

This clone was counted ten times or more. From the germline J gene comes the end of the CDR3, since the read stops 3 residues before it. The chain combines TRBV11-2 with TRBJ2-2; D is unclear. This CDR3 comprises 13 residues. Trimming stripped 2 bases from V and 5 bases from J, with 6 bases between. CDR1 and CDR2 from the germline V gene are SGHAT and FQNNGV. This chain's CDR3 is CASSLSQTGELFF. The covered CDR3 bases are TGTGCCAGCAGCTTATCCCAAACCGGGGAG.

This clone has ten or more counts. From the germline J gene comes the end of the CDR3, since the read stops 3 residues before it. The rearrangement uses TRBV29-1 and TRBJ2-7; TRBD1 aligns across 7 bases. The CDR3 runs 16 residues. The germline gives CDR1 SQVTM, CDR2 ANQGSEA. Germline trimming cut 2 bases from V and 3 bases from J; bases unmatched to any gene: 13. CDR3 DNA (partial): TGCAGCGTTGAATTTAGGACACCGGGACAGAGCTACGAG. Its translation is CSVEFRTPGQSYE. The full CDR3 reads CSVEFRTPGQSYEQYF.

With respect to this clone: The CDR3 end falls 3 residues outside the read, so it is completed with the germline J gene. The rearrangement uses TRBV5-1 and TRBJ2-7; D is unresolved. The CDR3 is made up of 13 amino acids. Looked up from germline, CDR1 is SGHRS and CDR2 is YFSETQ. The V end lost 1 base, the J end lost 3 bases, and 8 bases lay between the germline ends. The CDR3 reads CASSLFADYEQYF. The sequenced part of the CDR3 DNA is TGCGCCAGCAGCTTGTTTGCGGACTACGAG.

In this sample, this clone turned up many times. The CDR3 extends 3 residues past the end of the read, so its final part is completed from the germline J gene. This chain links TRBV20-1 with TRBJ2-1; 11 bases are a match to TRBD2. Germline assignment: CDR1 DFQATT and CDR2 SNEGSKA (reference sequence). With V trimmed by 5 bases and J by 7 bases, 13 bases remained unmatched. CDR3 length: 16 residues. The CDR3 DNA, read in part, is TGCAGTGCTGGACCCAGAGAGGGACTAGCGGTTAATGAG. As protein: CSAGPREGLAVNE. From start to end, the CDR3 is CSAGPREGLAVNEQFF.

This clone was picked up a small number of times. CDR3 DNA, as far as it was read: TGTGCCAGCAGCCCTTTTGGACATCCCCCTAGCACAGATACG. Encoded protein: CASSPFGHPPSTDT. The full CDR3 is CASSPFGHPPSTDTQYF. J is TRBJ2-3 and V is TRBV7-3; a weak D match, TRBD1 (5 bases). The read is 3 residues too short to cover the CDR3 end, so that end is filled in from the germline J gene. Trimming removed 5 bases at V and 0 bases at J, with 18 bases between. The V gene's germline CDR1 is SGHTA and CDR2 FQGTGA. The CDR3 sequence is 17 residues long.

This clone has ten or more counts. The observed sequence ends 3 residues before the CDR3 terminus, with the missing tail filled in from the germline J gene. The chain recombines TRBV7-8 with TRBJ1-3, with D possibly being TRBD1 (6 bases). The CDR3 has 17 residues. Per germline, CDR1 SGHVS and CDR2 FQNEAQ. Trimming removed 4 bases from V and 0 bases from J, with 16 bases in between. Here the CDR3 reads CASSSRGTHNSGNTIYF. CDR3 bases read: TGTGCCAGCAGCTCCCGAGGGACACATAACTCTGGAAACACC.

This clone was counted at least ten times. The read gets to within 3 residues of the CDR3 end, and the germline J gene fills in the rest. The rearrangement joins TRBV18 to TRBJ1-1, with 10 bases that match TRBD1. Looked up from germline, CDR1 is KGHSH and CDR2 is LQKENI. Trimming took 6 bases from V and 2 from J; bases not matched to a gene: 3. The CDR3 is made up of 14 amino acids. The part of the CDR3 DNA that was read is TGTGCCAGCTCGCCGACAGGGGGCAACACTGAA. This gives the protein CASSPTGGNTE. The whole CDR3 protein is CASSPTGGNTEAFF.

Turning to this clone: The read stops 3 residues short of the end of the CDR3; the missing end is completed from the germline J gene. The gene calls are TRBV18 and TRBJ2-7; 9 positions agree with TRBD2. Germline CDR1 is KGHSH and CDR2 is LQKENI. Unmatched junction bases numbered 7, after V lost 1 base and J lost 6 bases. The CDR3 runs to 15 residues. CDR3 sequence reads: CASSPRLAGISEQYF. Partial CDR3 DNA: TGTGCCAGCTCACCACGGCTAGCGGGAATTAGCGAG.

Worth noting for this clone: The read terminates 3 residues ahead of where the CDR3 ends, so the germline J gene completes it. This chain links TRBV7-6 with TRBJ2-1; 10 bases match TRBD2. Germline CDR1 is SGHVS and CDR2 is FNYEAQ. The CDR3 loop spans 15 amino acids. V dropped 2 bases and J dropped 7; count of bases not matched to a gene: 5. CDR3 protein: CASSLTLAGWNEQFF. The sequenced CDR3 bases are TGTGCCAGCAGCTTAACACTAGCGGGGTGGAATGAG.